The 30 T cell receptor beta chains given below trace back to one sample, sequenced in a study of cytomegalovirus exposure and HLA in healthy donors. PCR employed 60 Vbeta and 13 Jbeta primers. Profiling relied on immunoSEQ multiplex PCR, and the TCRdb table lists in-frame clones only, not all of them. The sample records about 110,000 clones, 80% to 85% being singletons. Sequenced: PBMCs. Every receptor here comes from a man in his thirties or forties in good health and CMV-seropositive.

This clone was found once. The CDR3 bases are TGCGCCAGCAGCTCACAGGCAACTAATGAAAAACTGTTTTTT. Translated: CASSSQATNEKLFF. The chain has TRBV5-1 and TRBJ1-4; possibly TRBD1 for D (5 bases). The CDR3 covers 14 residues. V lost 3 bases and J 0 bases, leaving 6 bases between the germline ends. Per germline, CDR1 SGHRS and CDR2 YFSETQ.

The chain uses TRBV6-1 and TRBJ1-4; perhaps TRBD1 as D (5 bases). Per germline, CDR1 MNHNS and CDR2 SASEGT. The CDR3 covers 14 residues. V was cut by 6 bases and J by 0 bases, with 8 bases left in between. The CDR3 is CASSRQTTNEKLFF. In nucleotides, the CDR3 is TGTGCCAGCAGCCGACAGACAACTAATGAAAAACTGTTTTTT.

V usage is TRBV19 and J usage is TRBJ1-2; perhaps TRBD1 as D (5 bases). CDR3 length: 14 residues. V dropped 3 bases and J dropped 8 bases, with 16 bases sitting between them. The germline CDR1 and CDR2 sequences are LNHDA and SQIVND (reference sequence). The CDR3 DNA sequence: TGTGCCAGTAGTATCGAACGCCGGGACTCAGGCTACACCTTC. It specifies CASSIERRDSGYTF.

This CDR3 is CASREGADYGYTF. In nucleotides, the CDR3 is TGCGCCAGCAGAGAGGGGGCCGACTATGGCTACACCTTC. The chain joins TRBV5-1 to TRBJ1-2, with 7 bases matching TRBD1. The germline V gene encodes CDR1 SGHRS and CDR2 YFSETQ. V shed 5 bases and J 3 bases; nucleotides not matched to a gene: 4. This CDR3 is 13 amino acids long.

The rearrangement links TRBV12-2 to TRBJ2-3; the DNA was not compared with TRBD1, the D call given in the table. TRBV12-2 is listed as a pseudogene. The CDR3 is made up of 15 amino acids. The CDR3 spells CASRLGQGLTDTQYF. The CDR3, as DNA: TGTGCAAGTCGCTTAGGACAGGGACTCACAGATACGCAGTATTTT.

This clone showed up just once. The chain has TRBV9 and TRBJ2-7; D remains ambiguous. Germline loops: CDR1 SGDLS, CDR2 YYNGEE. Trimming removed 3 bases from V and 1 base from J, with 11 bases in between. The CDR3 sequence is 14 residues long. CDR3 nucleotide sequence: TGTGCCAGCAGCGCCGCTGACACTTCCTACGAGCAGTACTTC. Translation: CASSAADTSYEQYF. Complete variable domain (other parts from reference TRBV9 and TRBJ2-7): DSGVTQTPKHLITATGQRVTLRCSPRSGDLSVYWYQQSLDQGLQFLIQYYNGEERAKGNILERFSAQQFPDLHSELNLSSLELGDSALYFCASSAADTSYEQYFGPGTRLTVT.

The chain employs TRBV7-9 and TRBJ1-2; D not resolved. The CDR3 covers 12 residues. The V end lost 6 bases, the J end lost 6 bases, and 11 bases lay between the germline ends. CDR1 SEHNR and CDR2 FQNEAQ come from the germline V gene (reference sequence). CDR3 loop: CASRSWADGYTF. The DNA of the CDR3 is TGTGCCAGCAGGTCCTGGGCTGATGGCTACACCTTC.

The chain employs TRBV11-3 and TRBJ1-2; possible D gene TRBD1, 6 bases. Trimming cost V 4 bases and J 6 bases, with 24 bases left between them. CDR1 and CDR2 (germline): SGHNT, YENEEA. The CDR3 covers 17 residues. As DNA, the CDR3 is TGTGCCAGCAGCTCCCGAGTGTTAGGGACACCGAGTGATGGCTACACCTTC. This sequence encodes CASSSRVLGTPSDGYTF.

The V call is TRBV2, the J call TRBJ2-3, with 13 bases fitting TRBD2. Trimming cost V 6 bases and J 10 bases; bases outside gene matches: 13. This CDR3 comprises 16 residues. Germline V gene data show CDR1 as SNHLY and CDR2 as FYNNEI. The CDR3 reads CASSPRLAGGSPAQYF. In DNA, the CDR3 is TGTGCCAGCAGCCCGAGACTAGCGGGGGGTTCTCCGGCGCAGTATTTT.

The J gene is TRBJ2-5, the V gene TRBV15; 9 bases align to TRBD1. Germline V gene data show CDR1 as LNHNV and CDR2 as YYDKDF (reference sequence). V dropped 5 bases and J dropped 1; count of bases not matched to a gene: 5. The CDR3 contains 15 residues. The CDR3 protein is CATSGGQGSQETQYF. The CDR3 DNA reads TGTGCCACCAGCGGGGGACAGGGTTCCCAAGAGACCCAGTACTTC.

This sequence joins TRBV2 and TRBJ2-1; D is unresolved. The V gene's germline CDR1 is SNHLY and CDR2 FYNNEI. Between the trimmed V and J ends, which lost 6 bases and 9 bases, there was a span of 12 bases. This CDR3 spans 12 amino acids. In DNA, the CDR3 is TGTGCCAGCAGCCTATTATGGAGTGAGCAGTTCTTC. Its translation: CASSLLWSEQFF.

The DNA for the CDR3 is TGTGCCAGCAGTACTAGGACAGGGGGCGAGACCCAGTACTTC. Amino acids: CASSTRTGGETQYF. V usage is TRBV28 and J usage is TRBJ2-5, with TRBD1 matching 11 bases. The germline CDR1 and CDR2 sequences are MDHEN and SYDVKM. The CDR3 has 14 amino acids. V gave up 5 bases and J gave up 5 bases; unmatched junction bases: 4.

This clone was seen only a few times. V gene TRBV11-2 combines with J gene TRBJ1-1; a possible D gene is TRBD1 (6 bases). In germline, CDR1 is SGHAT, CDR2 FQNNGV. This CDR3 has 14 amino acids. V lost 2 bases and J lost 4, with 11 bases in between. CDR3 amino acids: CASSLIRGGTEAFF. DNA for the CDR3: TGTGCCAGCAGCTTAATTAGAGGGGGCACTGAAGCTTTCTTT.

Here the CDR3 DNA reads TGCAGCGTTGAGGGGTTCCCCATCCACAATAGCGGGAAGGGGGATACGCAGTATTTT. Translation gives CSVEGFPIHNSGKGDTQYF. This sequence joins TRBV29-1 and TRBJ2-3; 8 nucleotides align to TRBD2. From germline, CDR1 is SQVTM and CDR2 ANQGSEA. V lost 3 bases to trimming and J lost 6 bases; unmatched junction nucleotides: 23. This CDR3 spans 19 amino acids.

The chain carries TRBV4-1 and TRBJ1-1; D uncertain. The CDR3 is made up of 14 amino acids. The V gene lost 6 bases and the J gene lost 1 base, with 12 bases spanning the gap. CDR1 and CDR2 from the germline V gene are MGHRA and YSYEKL. In nucleotides, the CDR3 is TGCGCCAGCAGGGGCCTATTGAAGAACACTGAAGCTTTCTTT. This encodes CASRGLLKNTEAFF.

The chain has TRBV29-1 and TRBJ1-1; TRBD1 aligns across 7 bases. CDR3 size: 12 residues. Per the germline V gene, CDR1 is SQVTM and CDR2 is ANQGSEA. Trimming removed 7 bases from V and 3 bases from J; junction bases left unmatched: 5. The CDR3 is CSGDRADTEAFF. CDR3 coding DNA: TGCAGCGGAGACAGGGCGGACACTGAAGCTTTCTTT.

The chain employs TRBV5-4 and TRBJ2-5; 11 nucleotides agree with TRBD2. From germline, CDR1 is SGHNT and CDR2 YYREEE (reference sequence). The trim removed 4 bases at V and 5 bases at J, leaving 7 bases unmatched. This CDR3 comprises 15 residues. CDR3 DNA: TGTGCCAGCAGCCCTAGTCTAGCGGGGGGCGAGACCCAGTACTTC. It yields the protein CASSPSLAGGETQYF.

This chain's CDR3 is CAWSVRRWVATEAFF. CDR3 bases: TGTGCCTGGAGTGTACGGAGGTGGGTGGCCACTGAAGCTTTCTTT. This rearrangement joins TRBV30 to TRBJ1-1, with D uncertain. V was trimmed by 0 bases and J by 4 bases, leaving 15 bases between them. Germline values: CDR1 GTSNPN, CDR2 SVGIG (reference sequence). The CDR3 has 15 amino acids. The variable domain in full, completed from reference TRBV30 and TRBJ1-1, reads SQTIHQWPATLVQPVGSPLSLECTVEGTSNPNLYWYRQAAGRGLQLLFYSVGIGQISSEVPQNLSASRPQDRQFILSSKKLLLSDSGFYLCAWSVRRWVATEAFFGQGTRLTVV.

J is TRBJ1-3 and V is TRBV21-1; the table's D call TRBD1 went unverified against the DNA. TRBV21-1 is noted as a pseudogene. This CDR3 spans 17 amino acids. The CDR3 loop is CASSTGQGLISGNTIYF. The DNA of the CDR3 is TGTGCCAGCAGCACAGGACAGGGGTTAATATCCGGAAACACCATATATTTT.

The chain uses TRBV7-8 and TRBJ2-2; weak D call: TRBD1 (5 bases). Between the trimmed V and J ends, which lost 4 bases and 7 bases, there was a span of 16 bases. The CDR3 contains 15 residues. CDR1 SGHVS and CDR2 FQNEAQ come from the germline V gene. The CDR3: CASSSPRQGNGELFF. CDR3 DNA: TGTGCCAGCAGCTCTCCGCGTCAGGGTAACGGGGAGCTGTTTTTT.

This clone was detected only a few times. The chain combines TRBV7-8 with TRBJ1-2; 8 bases are a match to TRBD1. The CDR3 sequence is 12 residues long. Germline V gene lookup returns CDR1 SGHVS and CDR2 FQNEAQ. J was trimmed by 6 bases and V by 8 bases; bases with no gene match: 5. The CDR3 DNA reads as TGTGCCAGCGGACAGGGCGGCGATGGCTACACCTTC. This gives the protein CASGQGGDGYTF.

The gene calls are TRBV9 and TRBJ1-6; 7 bases match TRBD1. Germline lookup yields CDR1 SGDLS and CDR2 YYNGEE. J was trimmed by 9 bases and V by 5 bases; bases with no gene match: 8. This CDR3 comprises 14 residues. The CDR3 region has the DNA TGTGCCAGCAGAGCCGGGACAGAACTTTCACCCCTCCACTTT. Translating gives CASRAGTELSPLHF.

The chain couples TRBV7-2 to TRBJ2-1, with D unresolved. Trimming pared 2 bases from V and 0 bases from J, leaving 8 bases between. The germline gives CDR1 SGHTA, CDR2 FQGNSA. This CDR3 contains 15 residues. CDR3 sequence (DNA): TGTGCCAGCAGCTTATTTAAGAGCTCCTACAATGAGCAGTTCTTC. Its translation: CASSLFKSSYNEQFF.

The V gene is TRBV5-3, the J gene TRBJ2-7; TRBD1 matches 8 bases. TRBV5-3 is annotated as an ORF whose role is uncertain. Unmatched junction bases numbered 8, after V lost 5 bases and J lost 7 bases. The CDR3 is 13 amino acids. CDR3 coding DNA: TGTGCCAGAAGGTCAGGACAGGGAAGGGAGCAGTACGTC. It yields the protein CARRSGQGREQYV.

This clone was found a few times. The V and J genes are TRBV11-2 and TRBJ2-2, with D unresolved. Between the trimmed V and J ends, which lost 5 bases and 8 bases, there was a span of 9 bases. This CDR3 is 12 amino acids long. CDR1 and CDR2 from the germline V gene are SGHAT and FQNNGV. CDR3 coding DNA: TGTGCCAGCAGCCCACCGGAGGGGGAGCTGTTTTTT. Encoded protein: CASSPPEGELFF.

The chain links TRBV7-8 to TRBJ1-1; 10 bases line up with TRBD1. Unmatched junction bases numbered 9, after V lost 5 bases and J lost 3 bases. Germline CDR1 is SGHVS and CDR2 is FQNEAQ. The CDR3 is made up of 16 amino acids. For the CDR3, the DNA is TGTGCCAGCAGCCTACTCCCCGGGACAGGGGACACTGAAGCTTTCTTT. It translates to CASSLLPGTGDTEAFF.

J is TRBJ2-7 and V is TRBV10-3; 14 bases line up with TRBD2. CDR1 is ENHRY, CDR2 SYGVKD, per germline. V dropped 4 bases and J dropped 0; count of bases not matched to a gene: 8. This CDR3 spans 18 amino acids. DNA for the CDR3: TGTGCCATCAGTGGGGGGACTAGCGGGAGTCGAAGCTCCTACGAGCAGTACGTC. Translating gives CAISGGTSGSRSSYEQYV.

J is TRBJ2-5 and V is TRBV9; D might be TRBD1 (6 bases). The CDR3 extends over 15 amino acids. Germline V gene sequence: CDR1 SGDLS, CDR2 YYNGEE. Trimming removed 0 bases at V and 5 bases at J, with 14 bases between. CDR3 loop: CASSVGSGTTETQYF. CDR3 nucleotide sequence: TGTGCCAGCAGCGTAGGATCAGGGACAACCGAGACCCAGTACTTC.

As DNA, the CDR3 is TGTGCCAGCGGAAGGGGCAACAAAGAGACCCAGTACTTC. Translating gives CASGRGNKETQYF. This chain joins TRBV6-5 and TRBJ2-5, with D possibly being TRBD1 (5 bases). Between the trimmed V and J ends, which lost 8 bases and 3 bases, there was a span of 13 bases. CDR1 is MNHEY, CDR2 SVGAGI, per germline. This CDR3 region has 13 residues.

In its sample, this clone was seen once. The V call is TRBV5-5, the J call TRBJ2-7; 7 bases align to TRBD2. CDR3 size: 14 residues. The ends lost 0 bases at V and 1 base at J; junction bases unmatched: 1. Germline CDR1 reads SGHKS; CDR2 reads YYEKEE (reference sequence). Here the CDR3 DNA reads TGTGCCAGCAGCTTGGGGCGGGGGTCCTACGAGCAGTACGTC. It encodes CASSLGRGSYEQYV.